The source of this TCR beta chain is a study of patients and donors after allogeneic stem cell transplantation (dated by TCRdb to 2020 to 2022). The germline V gene encodes CDR1 MNHNS and CDR2 SASEGT. The junction shows trimming of 7 bases on V and 6 bases on J, plus 19 bases between the germline ends. There are 15 amino acids in the CDR3, from cysteine to phenylalanine inclusive. Just the 45-base CDR3 DNA is kept, in frame starting at base 1. About this clonotype: This receptor's antigen is unknown. Base qualities are not provided; no much larger clone lies one nucleotide away.

Preparation of the library involved RT-PCR. TCRdb lists the instrument as NextSeq 550. In TCRdb, the public reads were trimmed at Q25 with fastp and aligned with MiXCR, with productive beta chains retained. Rows are unified per CDR3 protein, each entry keeping the most common DNA and genes. Counted in this sample were about 960,000 distinct CDR3 sequences; about a sixth of them appeared once. Clones ranked in the top ten supply about 6% of the sample. The sequenced material came from blood, either unsorted or a sorted T cell fraction (not recorded which). This TCR came from a human donor who was either an allogeneic HSCT recipient or a stem cell or donor lymphocyte infusion donor (not recorded which). It is not recorded whose cells these are; they may come from a transplant donor. The chain is encoded by TRBV6-1 joined to TRBJ1-5; TRBD1 is perhaps the D gene, given 6 matching bases. Here the CDR3 is given as CASTRSGGRGQPQHF. The DNA is TGTGCCAGCACCCGTTCGGGGGGCCGTGGTCAGCCCCAGCATTTT.